This record covers a single T cell receptor (beta chain). Its antigen is still unknown. This sample is part of a study of OX40 agonist ivuxolimab in advanced cancers. Study details: Ivuxolimab is a fully human IgG2 antibody that activates OX40 (CD134). Every 2 weeks, patients got intravenous ivuxolimab at one of six dose levels (0.01-10 mg/kg). Overall study results and limits: At 0.1 to 3.0 mg/kg and by week 6, CD4+ and CD8+ T cells in the blood had expanded clonally. Which antigen the expanded peripheral T cells recognized is unknown.

Germline-derived CDR1 and CDR2 are GTSNPN and SVGIG (reference sequence). The CDR3 spans 17 residues. Unmatched junction bases numbered 10, after V lost 1 base and J lost 5 bases. Profiled with immunoSEQ multiplex PCR; TCRdb holds only in-frame clones, not every one. The sample shows over 55,000 clones, about nine tenths of them seen only once. The sample consisted of CD4+ or CD8+ T cells sorted from blood, taken in a trial of the OX40 agonist ivuxolimab. V is TRBV30 and J is TRBJ1-3, with 11 bases aligning to TRBD1. The TCR was taken from an adult with an advanced solid tumor such as melanoma, head and neck, liver or kidney cancer. The CDR3 is CAWSAQSGQGARNTIYF. CDR3 DNA sequence: TGTGCCTGGAGTGCCCAGAGCGGACAGGGGGCGAGAAACACCATATATTTT.